The clone carrying this TCR beta chain has more than one count but fewer than ten. Its target is unknown. This sample was taken from a study of blood T cells in healthy people across ages. Study outcomes and limitations: There was no known CMV status for donors, so expanded clonotype changes were possibly confounded.

The junction had 6 bases not matched to a gene; V was cut back by 2 bases and J by 2 bases. The germline gives CDR1 MDHEN, CDR2 SYDVKM. This CDR3 is 16 amino acids long. For the second PCR, which ran for about 6 to 12 cycles, a sample-barcoded 5' primer and a J-beta primer mix were used. All samples yielded 2.5 million or more CDR3-containing paired-end reads. Via MiXCR, TCRdb re-called the 5' RACE reads, giving one row per CDR3 protein. The sample contains around 1,500,000 distinct CDR3 sequences, 28% of which appear only once. Each donor was a healthy Caucasian individual from Russia, aged roughly 6 to 100.

This TCR was recovered from a woman aged 25 to 39 in good health. Sample: blood. The V and J genes are TRBV28 and TRBJ2-1, with 7 bases that match TRBD1. CDR3 loop: CASSLGTVGPYNEQFF. As DNA, the CDR3 is TGTGCCAGCAGTTTAGGGACAGTAGGACCCTACAATGAGCAGTTCTTC.